This T cell receptor (beta chain) was obtained from a study of early T cells in non-severe SARS-CoV-2 infection. Background on the study: Chains stayed unpaired after sequencing of bulk RNA from unsorted whole blood.

In the library, individual cDNA molecules carried attached unique molecular identifiers. TCRdb reanalysed the 5' RACE reads using MiXCR and keeps one entry per CDR3 protein. The data hold about 83,000 distinct CDR3 sequences, with over 9% observed a single time. In regard to this clonotype: Its specificity is unknown.

The study's findings and limits: Matches to VDJdb favored anti-spike CD8 responses and missed private and CD4 specificities.

Trimming pared 0 bases from V and 6 bases from J, leaving 17 bases between. The length of the CDR3 is 17 residues. Germline loops: CDR1 LGHNA, CDR2 YNFKEQ. This TCR was recovered from an adult who was a healthcare worker with PCR-confirmed SARS-CoV-2 infection or an uninfected control (not recorded which). The specimen was whole blood. V and J are TRBV4-2 and TRBJ2-2; tentatively, D is TRBD2 (5 bases). CDR3 region: CASSQDGEGSPAGELFF. The CDR3 nucleotides are TGTGCCAGCAGCCAAGACGGAGAGGGATCCCCAGCCGGGGAGCTGTTTTTT.